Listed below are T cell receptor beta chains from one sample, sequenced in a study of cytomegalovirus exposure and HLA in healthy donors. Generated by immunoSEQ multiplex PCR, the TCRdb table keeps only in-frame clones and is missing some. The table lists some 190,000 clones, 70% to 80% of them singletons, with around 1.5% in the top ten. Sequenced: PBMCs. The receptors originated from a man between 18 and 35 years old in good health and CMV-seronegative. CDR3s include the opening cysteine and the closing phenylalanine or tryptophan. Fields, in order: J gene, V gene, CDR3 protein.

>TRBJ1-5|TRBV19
CASSIVSSQPQHF
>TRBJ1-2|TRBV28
CASRGSGQGASGYTF
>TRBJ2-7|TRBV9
CASSVALGADEQYF
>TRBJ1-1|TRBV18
CASSPLGQGVGTEAFF
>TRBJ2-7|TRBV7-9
CASSRGLAFLDEQYF
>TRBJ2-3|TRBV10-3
CATHRTGGEFRTDTQYF
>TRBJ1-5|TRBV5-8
CASSLEQGGNQPQHF
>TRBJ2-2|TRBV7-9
CASSPGGGWVSGGGELFF
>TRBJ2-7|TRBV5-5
CASSLAVQAEQYF
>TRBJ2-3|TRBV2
CASSTLAGADTQYF
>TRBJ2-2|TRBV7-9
CASSFSGGANRELFF
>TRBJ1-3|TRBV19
CASSPLHEDWGNTIYF
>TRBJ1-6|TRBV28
CASSPQGAGSPLHF
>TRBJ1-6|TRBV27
CASGYRQGGSYNSPLHF
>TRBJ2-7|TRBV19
CASSILGSTYEQYF
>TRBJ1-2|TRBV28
CASREFGDSNYGYTF
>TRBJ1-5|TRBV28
CASSLLTGGRSNQPQHF
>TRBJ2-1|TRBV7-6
CASSSTSGLNEQFF
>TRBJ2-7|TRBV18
CASSQDRGRSYEQYF
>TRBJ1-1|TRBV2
CASEGGQANTEAFF
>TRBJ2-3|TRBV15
CATSRVRGLSTDTQYF
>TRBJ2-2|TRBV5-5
CASSLGGADVGELFF
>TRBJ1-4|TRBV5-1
CASSPGVEATNEKLFF
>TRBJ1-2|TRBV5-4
CASSPDRWYGYTF
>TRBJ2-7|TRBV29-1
CSVETQAGAEQYF
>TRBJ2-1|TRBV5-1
CASSPGTGENEQFF